A single sample gave rise to the 7 T cell receptor beta chains below, sequenced in a study of T cells in Graves' hyperthyroidism and ophthalmopathy (dated by TCRdb to about 2019). Libraries were prepared through multiplex PCR. Sequenced using an Illumina HiSeq 2000. Amplification of TCR beta CDR3 regions was carried out from RNA transcripts. The first round of RT-PCR for the TCR CDR3 was performed with the HTBI primer set and the Qiagen OneStep RT-PCR kit. TCRdb took the public reads, trimmed them with fastp at Q25, ran MiXCR for clone calling and kept in-frame beta chains. For every CDR3 protein sequence, its rows merge into one entry that carries the most common genes and DNA. A total of about 590,000 distinct CDR3 sequences appear in this sample, approximately 15% of them only once. More than 6% of the sample is taken by the ten largest. The sequenced material came from blood. Receptor source: a woman in her late teens or twenties with Graves' ophthalmopathy.

V is TRBV12-3 or TRBV12-4 and J is TRBJ2-1, with D unclear. The CDR3 has 14 residues. V was pared by 7 bases and J by 8 bases, with 18 bases between. This CDR3 reads CASTSARNVYEQFF. The CDR3 DNA is TGTGCCAGCACTTCCGCTAGAAACGTTTATGAGCAGTTCTTC.

This rearrangement joins TRBV4-2 to TRBJ2-3, with 8 bases that match TRBD1. The CDR3 is made up of 15 amino acids. The V and J ends lost 2 bases and 4 bases, in that order; junction bases with no gene match: 5. The germline V gene has CDR1 LGHNA and CDR2 YNFKEQ. CDR3 residues: CASSQTGGFADTQYF. The DNA of the CDR3 is TGTGCCAGCAGCCAAACAGGGGGTTTCGCAGATACGCAGTATTTT.

The table lists this clonotype with many counts. The CDR3 coding sequence is TGTGCCAGCAGCAAAAGACTTGCCCACGGGGAGCTGTTTTTT. Translated, it gives CASSKRLAHGELFF. This sequence joins TRBV7-3 and TRBJ2-2; D is ambiguous. This CDR3 contains 14 residues. Trimming shortened V by 5 bases and J by 7 bases, and 14 bases separated the two germline ends. Germline V CDR1 and CDR2: SGHTA, FQGTGA.

This clonotype was counted a single time. Possible read error: a much larger clone is one base away. The chain combines TRBV7-8 with TRBJ2-7; D is possibly TRBD1 or TRBD2 (6 bases each). Trimming cost V 1 base and J 7 bases, with 20 bases left between them. The germline V gene has CDR1 SGHVS and CDR2 FQNEAQ. The CDR3 length is 16 residues. CDR3 in amino acids: CASSLGGGPPRNEQYF. DNA of the CDR3: TGTGCCAGCAGCTTAGGAGGGGGGCCCCCAAGGAATGAGCAGTACTTC.

This clonotype came up a few times. In DNA form, the CDR3 reads TGTGCCACCCACAGCAACTCTGGAAACACCATATATTTT. Protein: CATHSNSGNTIYF. The gene calls are TRBV12-3 or TRBV12-4 and TRBJ1-3; D is unclear. The CDR3 has 13 residues. V was cut by 10 bases and J by 0 bases, with 10 bases left in between.

This clonotype was seen repeatedly, ten times or more. This chain joins TRBV7-2 and TRBJ2-3; no reliable D call. Trimming stripped 8 bases from V and 1 base from J, with 10 bases between. The CDR3 covers 13 residues. Germline V CDR1 and CDR2: SGHTA, FQGNSA. CDR3 nucleotides: TGTGCCAGCTGCGCCCCTGGCACAGATACGCAGTATTTT. Amino acid sequence: CASCAPGTDTQYF.

The table lists this clonotype with many counts. This chain uses TRBV3-1 with TRBJ2-3, with TRBD2 identical over 9 bases. J lost 9 bases, V lost 4 bases, and 11 bases had no gene match. This CDR3 is 15 amino acids long. Germline loops: CDR1 LGHDT, CDR2 YNNKEL (reference sequence). In nucleotides, the CDR3 is TGTGCCAGCAGCCCAGCCGTGTTAGCGGGAGTAACGCAGTATTTT. Translation gives CASSPAVLAGVTQYF.